This entry is about one T cell receptor (beta chain). Antigen specificity is unknown. The data derive from a study of shared clonotypes between healthy human individuals. The repertoire was sequenced with immunoSEQ multiplex PCR; TCRdb's copy has only in-frame clones and lacks some. The sample yields more than 1,200,000 clones, approximately 98.5% seen once. Study observations and caveats: Depth was large, yet rarefaction showed that sorted-subset sequencing was incomplete.

The length of the CDR3 is 15 residues. CDR1 is MRHNA, CDR2 SNTAGT, per germline. V gave up 6 bases and J gave up 6 bases, with 18 bases separating them. The TCR comes from a man younger than 40 in good health. The V call is TRBV6-4, the J call TRBJ2-1; D possibly matches TRBD1 or TRBD2 (5 bases each). Sequencing input: naive CD4+ T cells sorted from blood. Indicated subset: CD45RA+ positively selected. The CDR3 protein is CASRYRDPRVNEQFF. For the CDR3, the DNA is TGTGCCAGCAGGTACCGGGACCCGCGGGTCAATGAGCAGTTCTTC.